These T cell receptor beta chains were read from a single sample in a study of CD8+CD57+ T cells in acquired aplastic anemia. TCRdb re-called the reads through MiXCR, storing one row per CDR3 protein. The sample has roughly 290,000 distinct CDR3 sequences, under 60% seen once. Sequencing input: sorted CD4+, CD8+, or CD8+CD57+ T cells (not recorded which) from PBMCs. The receptors here all came from a human donor with aplastic anemia. CDR3s include the opening cysteine and the closing phenylalanine or tryptophan. Size values are once, few and many counts, or a class for expanded clones, and some rows have none.

V,size,CDR3
TRBV7-2,.,CASSLEAVLTEAFF
TRBV11-2,.,CASSPQGRIRYEQYF
TRBV29-1,once,CSVESSGVSDTQYF
TRBV7-9,.,CAPGSNTDTQYF
TRBV2,.,CAIMTGQGHNSPLHF
TRBV10-3,.,CAIRGTSGKYNEQFF
TRBV6-5,many,CASSYSKLAVRGEFF
TRBV19,many,CASSFPGLQSRTQYF
TRBV5-1,many,CASSLSGLQNTGELFF
TRBV5-1,.,CASSPTASSEKLFF
TRBV6-1,many,CASSEGASGSTDTQYF
TRBV5-1,many,CASSLGAGGPNTEAFF
TRBV2,.,CASSEAGGLNEQFF
TRBV19,.,CSSSIQGGNEQFF
TRBV3-1,few,CASSQRGVGGAPDTQYF
TRBV24-1,.,CATSDSVLGADTQYF
TRBV2,.,CASSPGTGGSLHF
TRBV19,.,CASKGTGSTGELFF
TRBV11-1,.,CASSSGYQGTEAFF
TRBV7-2,.,CASNHLRYNEQFF
TRBV7-6,many,CASSLNSRATDTQYF
TRBV7-2,.,CASSSHGAGGREQYF
TRBV5-1,.,CASTEGSGEKAFF
TRBV7-3,.,CASSLAEGAPLHF
TRBV5-1,many,CASSLARTVNTGELFF
TRBV7-3,many,CASSLTSGQGDTIYF
TRBV7-8,.,CASSLVPSGGLMNTEAFF
TRBV25-1,.,CASSEYSSGNEQFF
TRBV7-8,.,CASSHSGREQYF
TRBV19,.,CASSIGHGTLSQTQYF
TRBV27,many,CASRGQGNTEAFF
TRBV29-1,.,CSVEDGTGLSYEQYF
TRBV5-4,few,CASSLAGSNTEAFF
TRBV5-1,.,CASSPDAYGYTF
TRBV9,.,CASSVALGQAYEQYF
TRBV5-1,.,CASSFYICSAWDQVNEQFF
TRBV6-5,.,CASSYSNSRSHIEQFF
TRBV5-1,many,CASSLGRLAGGPHEQFF
TRBV18,few,CASSEQFRSGNTIYF
TRBV7-5,.,CISVPFRGSISPRDTQYF
TRBV9,.,CASSPWGQGAGNTIYF
TRBV24-1,.,CATSLSGAGEQFF
TRBV7-9,.,CASSLGTGTSPLHF
TRBV15,.,CATSSQGKRGDDTEAFF
TRBV5-5,.,CASSLALVAGQPQHF
TRBV20-1,.,CSARTGAAQREQYF
TRBV25-1,few,CASSRQGIPDTQYF
TRBV10-3,.,CAISSRDLVDGYTF